This entry is about one TCR beta chain. Its antigen is still unknown. This sample is drawn from a study of brain T cells in children with intractable seizures. Findings of the study overall: Only CDR3 sequence similarity suggested viral specificity, without known HCMV serostatus.

This table comes from immunoSEQ multiplex PCR, and its TCRdb copy is limited to in-frame clones, with some not included. The sample lists about 41,000 clones, roughly 90% seen once, with roughly 6.3% in the top ten. V was trimmed by 8 bases and J by 8 bases, leaving 15 bases between them. The CDR3 runs 12 residues. The germline V gene has CDR1 MDHEN and CDR2 SYDVKM. The V and J genes are TRBV28 and TRBJ1-2; D is uncertain. This receptor was obtained from a girl aged 2-10 years with tuberous sclerosis and intractable seizures. The source was peripheral blood, collected at surgery. The CDR3 DNA reads as TGTGCCAGCTTCTGGGGTTATGAAGGCTACACCTTC. Its translation: CASFWGYEGYTF.